A single sample gave rise to the 21 T cell receptor beta chains below, sequenced in a study of response to subunit inactivated influenza vaccine. TCRdb reprocessed the RT-PCR reads with MiXCR, giving one entry per CDR3 protein. The data hold under 850,000 distinct CDR3 sequences, with 15% to 20% observed a single time. The sequencing used PBMCs from blood, collected more than 4 days after vaccination. These receptor sequences come from a man aged 45-65 years who received an inactivated influenza vaccine.

This clonotype appeared a few times. J is TRBJ2-7 and V is TRBV12-3 or TRBV12-4, with 14 bases that match TRBD2. The CDR3 has 15 amino acids. The trim removed 6 bases at V and 5 bases at J, leaving 6 bases unmatched. The CDR3 DNA reads as TGTGCCAGCAGGAGGGGACTAGCGGGGGAAGACGAGCAGTACTTC. Amino acids: CASRRGLAGEDEQYF.

The genes are TRBV4-2 and TRBJ1-5; D call uncertain. V was pared by 5 bases and J by 4 bases, with 12 bases between. The CDR3 is made up of 14 amino acids. Per germline, CDR1 LGHNA and CDR2 YNFKEQ. DNA of the CDR3: TGTGCCAGCAGCTGGACGGGAAAGAATCAGCCCCAGCATTTT. Translated: CASSWTGKNQPQHF.

The gene calls are TRBV7-2 and TRBJ2-5; 7 nucleotides match TRBD1. V shed 4 bases and J 4 bases; nucleotides not matched to a gene: 6. This CDR3 has 14 residues. The germline V gene has CDR1 SGHTA and CDR2 FQGNSA. The CDR3 nucleotides are TGTGCCAGCAGCTCCCAGGGGGTGTCAGAGACCCAGTACTTC. Amino acid sequence: CASSSQGVSETQYF.

This clonotype was counted at least ten times. The chain combines TRBV12-3 or TRBV12-4 with TRBJ2-7; either TRBD1 or TRBD2 may supply D (5 bases each). The CDR3 loop spans 14 amino acids. V was pared by 2 bases and J by 2 bases, with 10 bases between. The chain's CDR3 is CASSLPWDPYEQYF. In DNA form, the CDR3 reads TGTGCCAGCAGTTTACCCTGGGACCCCTACGAGCAGTACTTC.

This sequence joins TRBV29-1 and TRBJ2-1, with D uncertain. The germline CDR1 and CDR2 sequences are SQVTM and ANQGSEA. CDR3 length: 12 amino acids. V lost 7 bases to trimming and J lost 6 bases, with 13 bases between them. The CDR3 region has the DNA TGCAGCGCCGCCATGCCCCCCAATGAGCAGTTCTTC. It translates to CSAAMPPNEQFF.

This clonotype has only a few counts. The chain carries TRBV20-1 and TRBJ2-7; D ambiguous. Germline V lookup: CDR1 DFQATT, CDR2 SNEGSKA (reference sequence). Trimming cost V 5 bases and J 0 bases, with 5 bases left between them. The CDR3 covers 11 residues. CDR3 nucleotides: TGCAGTGCTTACGACTCCTACGAGCAGTACTTC. It codes for CSAYDSYEQYF.

The rearrangement joins TRBV9 to TRBJ2-1; 10 nucleotides match TRBD2. Germline CDR1 SGDLS, CDR2 YYNGEE. V shed 5 bases, J shed 9 bases, and the junction held 17 bases outside the gene matches. The CDR3 is 17 residues long. The CDR3 DNA reads TGTGCCAGCAGAAAGACACCGGGACTAGCGCCCCAGCCTGAGCAGTTCTTC. Protein product: CASRKTPGLAPQPEQFF.

The chain has TRBV25-1 and TRBJ1-2; D is undetermined. V gave up 6 bases and J gave up 2 bases, with 10 bases separating them. The germline CDR1 and CDR2 sequences are MGHDK and SYGVNS. This CDR3 comprises 13 residues. The CDR3 DNA reads TGTGCCAGCAGCGGAATTTGGAACTATGGCTACACCTTC. This encodes CASSGIWNYGYTF.

Turning to this clonotype: A much larger clone sits a single nucleotide away, making a read error possible. The chain links TRBV4-3 to TRBJ2-7; tentatively, D is TRBD1 or TRBD2 (6 bases each). The germline gives CDR1 LGHNA, CDR2 YSLEER. This CDR3 comprises 17 residues. DNA of the CDR3: TGCACCAGCAGCCAAGATAACGGGGGACACAGCTCCTACGAGCAGTACTTC. Translated, it gives CTSSQDNGGHSSYEQYF.

This clonotype was counted many times. The V and J genes are TRBV28 and TRBJ2-5; 7 nucleotides line up with TRBD2. V lost 2 bases, J lost 4 bases, and 7 bases stayed unmatched. Germline lookup yields CDR1 MDHEN and CDR2 SYDVKM. The CDR3 length is 15 residues. This CDR3 is CASSLRGGGRETQYF. CDR3 coding DNA: TGTGCCAGCAGTTTACGTGGCGGGGGACGAGAGACCCAGTACTTC.

The chain combines TRBV7-9 with TRBJ1-1; D is uncertain. CDR1 is SEHNR and CDR2 is FQNEAQ in the germline V gene (reference sequence). The CDR3 is made up of 14 amino acids. Trimming cost V 1 base and J 1 base, with 7 bases left between them. The CDR3 bases are TGTGCCAGCAGCTTAGTATGGAAGAACACTGAAGCTTTCTTT. Residues: CASSLVWKNTEAFF.

The chain joins TRBV4-1 to TRBJ2-7, with 9 bases identical to TRBD1. The CDR3 is 14 residues long. V shed 3 bases, J shed 2 bases, and the junction held 2 bases outside the gene matches. Germline loops: CDR1 MGHRA, CDR2 YSYEKL. CDR3 nucleotide sequence: TGCGCCAGCAGCCACGGACAGGGGCCCTACGAGCAGTACTTC. Translating gives CASSHGQGPYEQYF.

The rearrangement uses TRBV3-1 and TRBJ1-4, with unresolved D. CDR1 and CDR2 (germline): LGHDT, YNNKEL (reference sequence). V was shortened by 6 bases and J by 7 bases, with 15 bases between the two germline ends. The CDR3 loop spans 14 amino acids. DNA of the CDR3: TGTGCCAGCAGTCCCGCCCGATTTAGTGAAAAACTGTTTTTT. Translated: CASSPARFSEKLFF.

The chain joins TRBV5-6 to TRBJ2-6; D not certain. CDR1 is SGHDT and CDR2 is YYEEEE in the germline V gene. V was clipped by 0 bases and J by 2 bases, with 6 bases between them. This CDR3 contains 15 residues. CDR3 amino acids: CASSLEQPGANVLTF. The CDR3 nucleotides read TGTGCCAGCAGCTTGGAACAACCTGGGGCCAACGTCCTGACTTTC.

The chain combines TRBV6-1 with TRBJ2-2, with 9 nucleotides matching TRBD2. This CDR3 comprises 15 residues. V lost 5 bases and J lost 12; bases outside the gene matches: 13. Germline loops: CDR1 MNHNS, CDR2 SASEGT. CDR3 coding DNA: TGTGCCAGCAGTCCTTCCCCGGGACTAGCACCCCAGCTGTTTTTT. It is translated as CASSPSPGLAPQLFF.

This clonotype was detected many times. J is TRBJ1-1 and V is TRBV29-1; D is ambiguous. Germline V gives CDR1 SQVTM, CDR2 ANQGSEA. This CDR3 has 15 residues. V dropped 3 bases and J dropped 3 bases, with 17 bases sitting between them. CDR3 region: CSVESEREMDTEAFF. Here the CDR3 DNA reads TGCAGCGTTGAGTCGGAACGGGAGATGGACACTGAAGCTTTCTTT.

The table lists this clonotype with a few counts. This chain uses TRBV20-1 with TRBJ2-7; D unresolved. From germline, CDR1 is DFQATT and CDR2 SNEGSKA (reference sequence). Trimming removed 3 bases from V and 0 bases from J, with 12 bases in between. This CDR3 comprises 14 residues. The chain's CDR3 is CSASIAELSYEQYF. CDR3 DNA: TGCAGTGCTAGTATCGCGGAACTCTCCTACGAGCAGTACTTC.

The genes are TRBV7-9 and TRBJ2-3; no firm D call. Per the germline V gene, CDR1 is SEHNR and CDR2 is FQNEAQ (reference sequence). CDR3 length equals 15 residues. Trimming shortened V by 6 bases and J by 6 bases, and 19 bases separated the two germline ends. CDR3 residues: CASRGTGALGDTQYF. The DNA for the CDR3 is TGTGCCAGCAGGGGCACTGGCGCCCTTGGGGATACGCAGTATTTT.

V gene TRBV12-3 or TRBV12-4 combines with J gene TRBJ2-3; 12 nucleotides agree with TRBD2. The CDR3 has 16 residues. V lost 5 bases to trimming and J lost 4 bases; unmatched junction nucleotides: 7. The chain's CDR3 is CASSPPSGGGADTQYF. CDR3 in DNA: TGTGCCAGCAGTCCCCCTAGCGGGGGGGGGGCAGATACGCAGTATTTT.

The chain couples TRBV5-1 to TRBJ2-3; 11 bases are a match to TRBD2. The CDR3 is 16 residues long. Germline values: CDR1 SGHRS, CDR2 YFSETQ. The J segment lost 2 bases and the V segment lost 2 bases, leaving 4 bases of the junction unmatched. CDR3 in amino acids: CASSFSGRAATDTQYF. In DNA form, the CDR3 reads TGCGCCAGCAGCTTTAGCGGGAGGGCCGCCACAGATACGCAGTATTTT. Full variable domain (remainder filled in from reference TRBV5-1 and TRBJ2-3): KAGVTQTPRYLIKTRGQQVTLSCSPISGHRSVSWYQQTPGQGLQFLFEYFSETQRNKGNFPGRFSGRQFSNSRSEMNVSTLELGDSALYLCASSFSGRAATDTQYFGPGTRLTVL.

The sample holds many counts of this clonotype. The rearrangement links TRBV20-1 to TRBJ2-7; D uncertain. CDR3 length: 13 residues. Germline V gives CDR1 DFQATT, CDR2 SNEGSKA (reference sequence). V was pared by 6 bases and J by 0 bases, with 12 bases between. CDR3 amino acids: CSATRTGSYEQYF. CDR3 sequence (DNA): TGCAGTGCCACCAGGACCGGCTCCTACGAGCAGTACTTC.